Presented here are 16 T cell receptor beta chains from one specimen sequenced in a study of blood T cell repertoires in COVID-19. Produced via immunoSEQ multiplex PCR; TCRdb's table is partial and in-frame only. The sample lists about 200,000 clones; approximately 84% were seen once. Sequenced sample: peripheral blood. These receptors all stem from a human donor with acute or convalescent COVID-19. The donor label of this sample is uncertain.

V gene TRBV6-5 combines with J gene TRBJ2-2; 10 nucleotides agree with TRBD2. This CDR3 comprises 15 residues. Germline trimming cut 6 bases from V and 1 base from J; bases unmatched to any gene: 2. Germline V lookup: CDR1 MNHEY, CDR2 SVGAGI. The DNA of the CDR3 is TGTGCCAGCAGGAGACTAGCGGGGAACACCGGGGAGCTGTTTTTT. Translation: CASRRLAGNTGELFF.

V and J are TRBV13 and TRBJ2-7, with 9 bases matching TRBD2. CDR1 and CDR2 (germline): PRHDT, FYEKMQ (reference sequence). V gave up 3 bases and J gave up 5 bases; unmatched junction bases: 8. The CDR3 consists of 15 residues. In DNA form, the CDR3 reads TGTGCCAGCAGCTTCTCTGCTAGCGGGATCCACGAGCAGTACTTC. Translating gives CASSFSASGIHEQYF.

The V call is TRBV27, the J call TRBJ2-7; possible D gene TRBD1, 6 bases. The V gene's germline CDR1 is MNHEY and CDR2 SMNVEV (reference sequence). Trimming left V 2 bases short and J 4 bases short, with 15 bases between. The CDR3 has 15 amino acids. The CDR3 spells CASSLRRGSEYEQYF. The CDR3 DNA is TGTGCCAGCAGTTTAAGAAGGGGGAGCGAGTACGAGCAGTACTTC.

The chain carries TRBV9 and TRBJ2-3; D may be TRBD2 (6 bases). Per germline, CDR1 SGDLS and CDR2 YYNGEE. This CDR3 contains 14 residues. V lost 0 bases, J lost 4 bases, and 9 bases lay in between. As DNA, the CDR3 is TGTGCCAGCAGCGTAGTTACGGGAGCAGATACGCAGTATTTT. Its translation is CASSVVTGADTQYF.

The chain joins TRBV19 to TRBJ1-6, with D maybe TRBD1 (6 bases). CDR1 LNHDA and CDR2 SQIVND come from the germline V gene (reference sequence). Trimming cost V 4 bases and J 12 bases, with 13 bases left between them. The CDR3 has 13 amino acids. The CDR3, as DNA: TGTGCCAGTAGTACGCAGGGGAAGGGACCCCTCCACTTT. It yields the protein CASSTQGKGPLHF. The full variable domain, with the rest looked up from reference TRBV19 and TRBJ1-6, is DGGITQSPKYLFRKEGQNVTLSCEQNLNHDAMYWYRQDPGQGLRLIYYSQIVNDFQKGDIAEGYSVSREKKESFPLTVTSAQKNPTAFYLCASSTQGKGPLHFGNGTRLTVT.

V is TRBV10-1 and J is TRBJ2-5; a possible D gene is TRBD1 (7 bases). This CDR3 spans 14 amino acids. The germline V gene has CDR1 WNHNN and CDR2 SYGVQD (reference sequence). The germline V and J ends were trimmed by 8 bases and 3 bases, with 16 bases remaining between them. The CDR3 spells CASLRQGGKETQYF. In nucleotides, the CDR3 is TGCGCCAGCTTACGACAGGGAGGAAAAGAGACCCAGTACTTC.

The chain links TRBV18 to TRBJ2-5; 10 bases align to TRBD1. Looked up from germline, CDR1 is KGHSH and CDR2 is LQKENI. V shed 1 base, J shed 4 bases, and the junction held 6 bases outside the gene matches. This CDR3 spans 16 amino acids. Written as DNA, the CDR3 is TGTGCCAGCTCACCACAGACAGGGGGCGCGGGAGAGACCCAGTACTTC. Protein sequence: CASSPQTGGAGETQYF.

This clone is a singleton in its sample. This chain uses TRBV30 with TRBJ1-3, with 7 bases lining up with TRBD1. There are 14 residues in the CDR3. V was clipped by 3 bases and J by 2 bases; unmatched bases: 4. Germline CDR1 and CDR2: GTSNPN and SVGIG (reference sequence). CDR3 sequence reads: CAWSQGGTGNTIYF. CDR3 coding DNA: TGTGCCTGGAGCCAGGGGGGTACTGGAAACACCATATATTTT.

The chain recombines TRBV2 with TRBJ1-6; 7 nucleotides match TRBD1. The germline gives CDR1 SNHLY, CDR2 FYNNEI. The CDR3 has 13 amino acids. With V trimmed by 7 bases and J by 7 bases, 4 bases remained unmatched. The CDR3 reads CASKGTDNSPLHF. The DNA for the CDR3 is TGTGCCAGCAAGGGGACAGACAATTCACCCCTCCACTTT.

This rearrangement joins TRBV18 to TRBJ2-2; perhaps TRBD2 as D (5 bases). CDR1 KGHSH and CDR2 LQKENI come from the germline V gene. There are 14 residues in the CDR3. Trimming removed 5 bases from V and 1 base from J, with 8 bases in between. CDR3 coding DNA: TGTGCCAGCTCAGAAACTAGGAACACCGGGGAGCTGTTTTTT. Encoded protein: CASSETRNTGELFF.

This clone has more than one count but fewer than ten. This CDR3 is CATSRSGSENEQFF. The CDR3 region has the DNA TGTGCCACCAGTCGTAGCGGGAGTGAAAATGAGCAGTTCTTC. This sequence joins TRBV24-1 and TRBJ2-1; 9 bases line up with TRBD2. With V trimmed by 6 bases and J by 7 bases, 6 bases remained unmatched. CDR3 size: 14 residues. Germline CDR1 is KGHDR and CDR2 is SFDVKD.

The CDR3 DNA sequence: TGTGCCAGCAGCGTAGCTCCCTCGGGGGGTTACAATTCACCCCTCCACTTT. As protein: CASSVAPSGGYNSPLHF. This chain uses TRBV9 with TRBJ1-6; a possible D gene is TRBD1 (5 bases). The CDR3 length is 17 residues. The V end was cut by 0 bases, the J end by 7 bases, with 17 bases between. Looked up from germline, CDR1 is SGDLS and CDR2 is YYNGEE.

In this sample, this clone turned up once. The CDR3 is CASSEWGQGNGYTF. The DNA for the CDR3 is TGTGCCAGCAGTGAGTGGGGACAGGGTAATGGCTACACCTTC. This rearrangement joins TRBV6-1 to TRBJ1-2; TRBD1 matches at 9 bases. V was pared by 3 bases and J by 6 bases, with 5 bases of the junction left unmatched. CDR3 length: 14 residues. CDR1 is MNHNS and CDR2 is SASEGT in the germline V gene.

V gene TRBV2 combines with J gene TRBJ2-7; 12 bases align to TRBD1. The V gene's germline CDR1 is SNHLY and CDR2 FYNNEI. After removal of 8 bases from V and 5 bases from J, the junction contained 13 bases not matched to a gene. This CDR3 contains 16 residues. The CDR3 loop is CASASGTGGGTDEQYF. The CDR3 DNA follows: TGTGCCAGCGCCTCGGGGACAGGGGGCGGGACGGACGAGCAGTACTTC.

This rearrangement joins TRBV4-1 to TRBJ2-7, with D possibly TRBD1 on 5 matching bases. Per germline, CDR1 MGHRA and CDR2 YSYEKL. CDR3 length: 14 amino acids. V lost 3 bases and J 1 base, leaving 10 bases between the germline ends. The CDR3 DNA sequence: TGCGCCAGCAGCCAGGGTGACAGTTCCTACGAGCAGTACTTC. Its translation: CASSQGDSSYEQYF.

This chain uses TRBV30 with TRBJ2-7; TRBD1 aligns across 9 bases. Germline loops: CDR1 GTSNPN, CDR2 SVGIG (reference sequence). The CDR3 spans 13 residues. V shed 5 bases, J shed 3 bases, and the junction held 5 bases outside the gene matches. The CDR3 region is CAWERGQGYEQYF. In DNA, the CDR3 is TGTGCCTGGGAAAGGGGACAGGGCTACGAGCAGTACTTC.